The T cell receptor (beta chain) under discussion was sequenced for a study of T cell responses to AZD1222 COVID-19 vaccine. Study-wide findings and caveats: AZD1222 recipients seropositive at baseline numbered only 5 or 6. Nearly half of unique spike-specific TCRs reportedly avoided B.1.351 and B.1.1.7 mutated regions. Dominant CD4 TCR responses targeted spike regions 160-218 and 743-854.

Notes on this clone: The target antigen is unknown.

The germline V and J ends were trimmed by 3 bases and 13 bases, with 16 bases remaining between them. Per the germline V gene, CDR1 is GTSNPN and CDR2 is SVGIG (reference sequence). This CDR3 has 12 residues. Repertoires were generated with immunoSEQ multiplex PCR, while TCRdb's copy carries only in-frame clones and drops some. The sample lists approximately 150,000 clones; 93% were seen once. The origin of this receptor is an adult who had recovered from COVID-19. The chain joins TRBV30 to TRBJ2-1; TRBD2 might be the D (6 bases). The sequencing used peripheral blood, collected after recovery from COVID-19. CDR3 sequence (DNA): TGTGCCTGGAGCTCTAGCGACCTACTCCAGTTCTTC. Its protein is CAWSSSDLLQFF.